These T cell receptor beta chains were read from a single sample in a study of T cell responses to AZD1222 COVID-19 vaccine. TCRdb keeps only in-frame clones here, not all; method: immunoSEQ multiplex PCR. The data contain around 130,000 clones, around 94% of them singletons. The material was peripheral blood, obtained on day 0 of AZD1222 vaccination. Every receptor here comes from an adult in good health. CDR3s include the opening cysteine and the closing phenylalanine or tryptophan. A D gene is named only where the DNA matches it firmly. Size is omitted from some rows. Given values are once, few, many or a class for expanded clones.

- | TRBJ1-4 | - | TRBV27 | TGTGCCAGCGGCACGTACAACAGGGAAGCGGAAAAACTGTTTTTT | CASGTYNREAEKLFF
- | TRBJ1-1 | TRBD1 | TRBV18 | TGTGCCAGCTCACCATTGGGGAGGGGGCCTGAAGGCACTGAAGCTTTCTTT | CASSPLGRGPEGTEAFF
- | TRBJ1-1 | TRBD1 | TRBV5-4 | TGTGCCAGCAGCGCCGGACTGGACAGGGTTGGCACTGAAGCTTTCTTT | CASSAGLDRVGTEAFF
many | TRBJ1-1 | - | TRBV21-1 | TGTGCCAGCAACAAGAAATGCCACACTGAAGCTTTCTTT | CASNKKCHTEAFF
once | TRBJ1-3 | - | TRBV6-5 | TGTGCCAGCAGTTTCCAAAGCTCTGGAAACACCATATATTTT | CASSFQSSGNTIYF
- | TRBJ2-7 | - | TRBV2 | TGTGCCAGCAGTGGGGAGAGTTACGAGCAGTACTTC | CASSGESYEQYF
- | TRBJ2-5 | TRBD2 | TRBV11-2 | TGTGCCAGCAGCTTTGGTCTGCGGGAGGGCCGAGAGACCCAGTACTTC | CASSFGLREGRETQYF
- | TRBJ1-4 | TRBD1 | TRBV5-4 | TGTGCCAGCAGCTTCGGGACAGGGTATGAAAAACTGTTTTTT | CASSFGTGYEKLFF
- | TRBJ1-1 | - | TRBV6-5 | TGTGCCAGCACCCCCCAGGTAGGAGCTTTCTTT | CASTPQVGAFF
few | TRBJ2-5 | TRBD2 | TRBV9 | TGTGCCAGCAGCCCGCGCGGGAGCGTGGAGACCCAGTACTTC | CASSPRGSVETQYF
once | TRBJ2-1 | - | TRBV4-2 | TGTGCCAGCAGCCAAGATCCAGGGGATGGTGAGCAGTTCTTC | CASSQDPGDGEQFF
- | TRBJ2-7 | TRBD1 | TRBV2 | TGTGCCAGCAACGGGGACAGGGGGCACGAGCAGTACTTC | CASNGDRGHEQYF
- | TRBJ2-7 | - | TRBV7-9 | TGTGCCAGCAGTCCTACAACAGGGAGGAGACCGTACGAGCAGTACTTC | CASSPTTGRRPYEQYF
- | TRBJ1-2 | - | TRBV11-2 | TGTGCCAGCAGCTATTCGGGAAACTATGGCTACACCTTC | CASSYSGNYGYTF
- | TRBJ2-2 | - | TRBV5-5 | TGTGCCAGCAGCTCCTTACAGCACACCGGGGAGCTGTTTTTT | CASSSLQHTGELFF
- | TRBJ1-3 | - | TRBV2 | TGTGCCAGTTTTGAGGACTCTGGAAACACCATATATTTT | CASFEDSGNTIYF
- | TRBJ1-5 | - | TRBV28 | TGTGCCAGCAGTCGTGGGCCCCAGCATTTT | CASSRGPQHF
- | TRBJ2-7 | - | TRBV11-3 | TGTGCCAGCAGCCGAGGGGGCGAGCAGTACTTC | CASSRGGEQYF
- | TRBJ1-1 | - | TRBV30 | TGTGCCTGGAGCAGGTGGGACACTGAAGCTTTCTTT | CAWSRWDTEAFF
- | TRBJ1-1 | - | TRBV11-2 | TGTGCCAGCAGCCGCGGGGGGGGGCGAAAAACTGAAGCTTTCTTT | CASSRGGGRKTEAFF
- | TRBJ2-7 | TRBD1 | TRBV12-5 | TGTGCTAGTGGTTCCGGGACAGGGAACGAGCAGTACTTC | CASGSGTGNEQYF
- | TRBJ2-1 | TRBD1 | TRBV18 | TGTGCCAGCTCACTCGGACAGGGGTATGTAGGCAATGAGCAGTTCTTC | CASSLGQGYVGNEQFF
- | TRBJ2-3 | TRBD2 | TRBV7-3 | TGTGCCAGCAGCTCAGGACTAGCGACAGGCACAGATACGCAGTATTTT | CASSSGLATGTDTQYF
- | TRBJ1-4 | - | TRBV28 | TGTGCCAGCAGTTTAGCGGGGATTAATGAAAAACTGTTTTTT | CASSLAGINEKLFF
once | TRBJ1-6 | - | TRBV6-2/TRBV6-3 | TGTGCCAGCAGTTACGCAGAGAGCGCCGATAACTGGGGTTCACCCCTCCACTTT | CASSYAESADNWGSPLHF
- | TRBJ1-1 | - | TRBV5-4 | TGTGCCAGCAGCTTGAAAGGGACGTGGACTGAAGCTTTCTTT | CASSLKGTWTEAFF
- | TRBJ2-2 | - | TRBV10-2 | TGCGCCAGCACGCTGGGGAACACCGGGGAGCTGTTTTTT | CASTLGNTGELFF
- | TRBJ1-2 | - | TRBV27 | TGTGCCAGCAGTTCAGGGCAGGGGAGGTTAGGCTACACCTTC | CASSSGQGRLGYTF
- | TRBJ1-5 | - | TRBV18 | TGTGCCAGCTCACTGGCCGCGGGGAGTCACAGCAATCAGCCCCAGCATTTT | CASSLAAGSHSNQPQHF
- | TRBJ2-5 | - | TRBV19 | TGTGCCAGTAGTATGGGCGAGGGGCTTCAAGAGACCCAGTACTTC | CASSMGEGLQETQYF
- | TRBJ1-1 | - | TRBV19 | TGTGCCAGTAGTTCAAGCAGGGTAGAGCCGAACACTGAAGCTTTCTTT | CASSSSRVEPNTEAFF
- | TRBJ2-1 | TRBD2 | TRBV4-2 | TGTGCCAGCACCTACCTGAGCGGGACCGGACCCTTATTTTTCTCATACAATGAGCAGTTCTTC | CASTYLSGTGPLFFSYNEQFF
- | TRBJ2-1 | - | TRBV10-2 | TGCGCCAGCAGTGGGCGACAGGAAATCAATGAGCAGTTCTTC | CASSGRQEINEQFF
once | TRBJ2-5 | TRBD2 | TRBV27 | TGTGCCAGCATCATTAGGGGTAGCGGGAGTTGGGAGACCCAGTACTTC | CASIIRGSGSWETQYF
once | TRBJ1-1 | - | TRBV11-2 | TGTGCCAGCAGCACCCAAGGGAACACTGAAGCTTTCTTT | CASSTQGNTEAFF
- | TRBJ1-6 | TRBD1 | TRBV19 | TGTGCCAGTAATAAGGGGGACAGGCCTACAAATTCACCCCTCCACTTT | CASNKGDRPTNSPLHF